The next 29 T cell receptor beta chains were all read from a single sample in a study of blood T cell repertoires in COVID-19. Using immunoSEQ multiplex PCR, the repertoire was profiled, and TCRdb retains in-frame clones only, with some absent. The table lists over 150,000 clones, approximately 80% of them singletons, with roughly 2.8% in the top ten. Source material: peripheral blood. The receptors were gathered from a woman between 55 and 75 years old with acute or convalescent COVID-19.

The chain employs TRBV5-1 and TRBJ2-3; TRBD2 matches at 7 bases. The CDR3 is 15 amino acids. The V segment lost 3 bases and the J segment 2 bases; nucleotides outside the gene matches: 6. CDR1 is SGHRS, CDR2 YFSETQ, per germline. CDR3 nucleotide sequence: TGCGCCAGCAGCTGGCGGGGGTTTTCCACAGATACGCAGTATTTT. Its translation: CASSWRGFSTDTQYF.

The chain links TRBV9 to TRBJ2-1, with 10 bases that match TRBD2. The CDR3 is 15 residues long. CDR1 is SGDLS and CDR2 is YYNGEE in the germline V gene. V lost 7 bases and J lost 6; bases outside the gene matches: 10. The CDR3 loop reads CASGEGASGGNEQFF. The CDR3 DNA sequence: TGTGCCAGCGGTGAAGGGGCTAGCGGGGGCAATGAGCAGTTCTTC.

The chain carries TRBV7-6 and TRBJ1-2, with D possibly TRBD1 on 6 matching bases. The CDR3 length is 15 residues. Per the germline V gene, CDR1 is SGHVS and CDR2 is FNYEAQ. With 2 bases removed from V and 4 bases from J, the gap between germline ends came to 14 bases. The CDR3 is CASSLNTGPGYGYTF. CDR3 sequence (DNA): TGTGCCAGCAGCTTAAATACAGGGCCCGGCTATGGCTACACCTTC.

The gene calls are TRBV5-4 and TRBJ1-1; 7 nucleotides align to TRBD1. The germline gives CDR1 SGHNT, CDR2 YYREEE (reference sequence). Losses at the gene ends were 3 bases for V and 10 bases for J; bases not matched to a gene: 15. The CDR3 length is 15 residues. CDR3 sequence (DNA): TGTGCCAGCAGCTGGGGGACAGACATTCATTCTGGAGCTTTCTTT. Its translation is CASSWGTDIHSGAFF.

V and J are TRBV28 and TRBJ1-2; tentative D call: TRBD1 (6 bases). The CDR3 spans 14 residues. CDR1 is MDHEN and CDR2 is SYDVKM in the germline V gene. Trimming left V 2 bases short and J 1 base short, with 8 bases between. The CDR3 sequence is CASSLGDINYGYTF. CDR3 DNA sequence: TGTGCCAGCAGTTTAGGGGACATTAACTATGGCTACACCTTC.

The chain uses TRBV2 and TRBJ1-6; weak D call: TRBD1 (6 bases). Germline CDR1 SNHLY, CDR2 FYNNEI. V lost 5 bases and J lost 6, with 11 bases in between. The length of the CDR3 is 14 residues. DNA for the CDR3: TGTGCCAGCAGTTCTAAGGGGGTTAATTCACCCCTCCACTTT. It encodes CASSSKGVNSPLHF. Full variable domain (rest looked up from reference TRBV2 and TRBJ1-6): EPEVTQTPSHQVTQMGQEVILRCVPISNHLYFYWYRQILGQKVEFLVSFYNNEISEKSEIFDDQFSVERPDGSNFTLKIRSTKLEDSAMYFCASSSKGVNSPLHFGNGTRLTVT.

As concerns this clone: Other DNA sequences in the same sample also yield this CDR3. The chain couples TRBV7-2 to TRBJ1-2, with D perhaps TRBD1 (6 bases). The V gene lost 4 bases and the J gene lost 2 bases, with 11 bases spanning the gap. Per germline, CDR1 SGHTA and CDR2 FQGNSA. The CDR3 sequence is 14 residues long. This CDR3 is CASSSQGSNYGYTF. The CDR3 nucleotides read TGTGCCAGCAGCTCTCAGGGGTCGAACTATGGCTACACCTTC.

V gene TRBV18 combines with J gene TRBJ1-5, with D tentatively TRBD1 (5 bases). Germline CDR1 and CDR2: KGHSH and LQKENI. CDR3 length equals 15 residues. V was pared by 6 bases and J by 2 bases, with 14 bases between. As DNA, the CDR3 is TGTGCCAGCTCGCTGGGGGGGAATCGCAATCAGCCCCAGCATTTT. Amino acid sequence: CASSLGGNRNQPQHF.

The V gene is TRBV4-1, the J gene TRBJ2-3, with 13 bases fitting TRBD2. The CDR3 length is 16 residues. In germline, CDR1 is MGHRA, CDR2 YSYEKL. Germline trimming cut 6 bases from V and 5 bases from J; bases unmatched to any gene: 8. CDR3 residues: CASSGKTSGGLDTQYF. For the CDR3, the DNA is TGCGCCAGCAGTGGGAAGACTAGCGGGGGGTTAGATACGCAGTATTTT.

The chain links TRBV7-2 to TRBJ1-6; D is uncertain. Germline V gene lookup returns CDR1 SGHTA and CDR2 FQGNSA. The length of the CDR3 is 14 residues. The ends were cut back, 1 base at V and 8 bases at J, with 9 bases in the middle. DNA of the CDR3: TGTGCCAGCAGCTTAGACCCCCGGGATTCACCCCTCCACTTT. Amino acids: CASSLDPRDSPLHF. The whole variable domain, filled in from reference TRBV7-2 and TRBJ1-6, reads GAGVSQSPSNKVTEKGKDVELRCDPISGHTALYWYRQSLGQGLEFLIYFQGNSAPDKSGLPSDRFSAERTGGSVSTLTIQRTQQEDSAVYLCASSLDPRDSPLHFGNGTRLTVT.

This chain connects TRBV6-5 to TRBJ2-1; tentatively, D is TRBD1 (5 bases). The CDR3 sequence is 14 residues long. Trimming took 6 bases from V and 1 from J, leaving 10 bases between them. The V gene's germline CDR1 is MNHEY and CDR2 SVGAGI. CDR3 coding DNA: TGTGCCAGCAGACAGGAGATATCCTACAATGAGCAGTTCTTC. This encodes CASRQEISYNEQFF.

V and J are TRBV9 and TRBJ1-1; D gene uncertain. This CDR3 is 13 amino acids long. V was pared by 3 bases and J by 3 bases, with 9 bases between. Germline V gene sequence: CDR1 SGDLS, CDR2 YYNGEE. Here the CDR3 DNA reads TGTGCCAGCAGCGCCGACACCTACACTGAAGCTTTCTTT. Amino acids: CASSADTYTEAFF.

V gene TRBV27 combines with J gene TRBJ1-6; D uncertain. The CDR3 totals 15 residues. Germline values: CDR1 MNHEY, CDR2 SMNVEV (reference sequence). V lost 3 bases and J lost 7, with 13 bases in between. This chain's CDR3 is CASSFRGPENSPLHF. CDR3 sequence (DNA): TGTGCCAGCAGTTTTCGGGGTCCTGAGAATTCACCCCTCCACTTT.

The chain carries TRBV11-2 and TRBJ1-4, with D perhaps matching TRBD1 (5 bases). Trimming shortened V by 1 base and J by 2 bases, and 8 bases separated the two germline ends. CDR1 SGHAT and CDR2 FQNNGV come from the germline V gene. This CDR3 has 15 residues. The CDR3, as DNA: TGTGCCAGCAGCTTAGCCAGGGTCACTAATGAAAAACTGTTTTTT. It codes for CASSLARVTNEKLFF.

This chain joins TRBV5-4 and TRBJ1-4; no clear D gene. V lost 3 bases and J lost 0, with 9 bases in between. Germline-derived CDR1 and CDR2 are SGHNT and YYREEE (reference sequence). This CDR3 region has 15 residues. The CDR3 here is CASSSSRTTNEKLFF. The CDR3 DNA reads TGTGCCAGCAGCTCTAGTCGGACAACTAATGAAAAACTGTTTTTT.

The chain links TRBV7-2 to TRBJ2-1; 7 positions match TRBD1. Trimming removed 5 bases from V and 4 bases from J; junction bases left unmatched: 8. Looked up from germline, CDR1 is SGHTA and CDR2 is FQGNSA. The CDR3 is 15 amino acids. The CDR3 nucleotides read TGTGCCAGCAGCCCCACGGGACAGAATTACAATGAGCAGTTCTTC. This sequence encodes CASSPTGQNYNEQFF.

The CDR3 spells CAWDTLSYEQYF. The CDR3 DNA follows: TGTGCCTGGGACACCCTCTCCTACGAGCAGTACTTC. The genes are TRBV30 and TRBJ2-7; D is unclear. V was pared by 5 bases and J by 0 bases, with 8 bases between. This CDR3 contains 12 residues. Germline assignment: CDR1 GTSNPN and CDR2 SVGIG (reference sequence). Full variable domain (remainder filled in from reference TRBV30 and TRBJ2-7): SQTIHQWPATLVQPVGSPLSLECTVEGTSNPNLYWYRQAAGRGLQLLFYSVGIGQISSEVPQNLSASRPQDRQFILSSKKLLLSDSGFYLCAWDTLSYEQYFGPGTRLTVT.

This clone has ten or more counts. The J gene is TRBJ2-3, the V gene TRBV30; TRBD2 might be the D (6 bases). V lost 0 bases and J lost 5, with 12 bases in between. Germline V gives CDR1 GTSNPN, CDR2 SVGIG (reference sequence). CDR3 length: 14 amino acids. The CDR3 sequence: CAWSVKGLEDTQYF. CDR3 nucleotides: TGTGCCTGGAGTGTCAAGGGACTCGAAGATACGCAGTATTTT.

This clone was seen only a few times. The V call is TRBV2, the J call TRBJ1-4, with 7 positions matching TRBD1. The V and J ends lost 4 bases and 8 bases, in that order; junction bases with no gene match: 13. Germline V gene data show CDR1 as SNHLY and CDR2 as FYNNEI. This CDR3 is 16 amino acids long. CDR3 coding DNA: TGTGCCAGCAGTGGGAAACTGACAGGGAGTGGAGAAAAACTGTTTTTT. Protein: CASSGKLTGSGEKLFF.

The rearrangement uses TRBV11-3 and TRBJ2-1; possible D gene TRBD1, 5 bases. Per the germline V gene, CDR1 is SGHNT and CDR2 is YENEEA. The length of the CDR3 is 15 residues. V shed 5 bases and J shed 0 bases, with 11 bases lying between them. CDR3 sequence: CASSPRVSSYNEQFF. The CDR3 DNA follows: TGTGCCAGCAGCCCCAGGGTGAGCTCCTACAATGAGCAGTTCTTC. The full variable domain, rest sourced from reference TRBV11-3 and TRBJ2-1, is EAGVVQSPRYKIIEKKQPVAFWCNPISGHNTLYWYLQNLGQGPELLIRYENEEAVDDSQLPKDRFSAERLKGVDSTLKIQPAELGDSAVYLCASSPRVSSYNEQFFGPGTRLTVL.

The V call is TRBV30, the J call TRBJ2-5; the match to TRBD1 covers 8 bases. Germline-derived CDR1 and CDR2 are GTSNPN and SVGIG (reference sequence). There are 13 residues in the CDR3. The junction had 3 bases not matched to a gene; V was cut back by 1 base and J by 5 bases. CDR3 amino acids: CAWSGNRGETQYF. The DNA of the CDR3 is TGTGCCTGGAGTGGTAACAGGGGGGAGACCCAGTACTTC. The variable domain in full, with the rest retrieved from reference TRBV30 and TRBJ2-5, is SQTIHQWPATLVQPVGSPLSLECTVEGTSNPNLYWYRQAAGRGLQLLFYSVGIGQISSEVPQNLSASRPQDRQFILSSKKLLLSDSGFYLCAWSGNRGETQYFGPGTRLLVL.

The chain carries TRBV5-1 and TRBJ1-2; TRBD1 matches at 9 bases. Germline V gene lookup returns CDR1 SGHRS and CDR2 YFSETQ. The J segment lost 3 bases and the V segment lost 7 bases, leaving 7 bases of the junction unmatched. There are 14 residues in the CDR3. As DNA, the CDR3 is TGCGCCAGCGGGCTGAGGGACAGGGACTATGGCTACACCTTC. It encodes CASGLRDRDYGYTF.

The chain links TRBV4-1 to TRBJ2-7; 7 bases match TRBD1. The V and J ends lost 2 bases and 5 bases, in that order; junction bases with no gene match: 6. Germline CDR1 reads MGHRA; CDR2 reads YSYEKL. This CDR3 is 14 amino acids long. CDR3 amino acids: CASSQRRDSHEQYF. The CDR3 bases are TGCGCCAGCAGCCAAAGAAGGGACAGCCACGAGCAGTACTTC.

The V and J genes are TRBV15 and TRBJ2-3, with a weak D call TRBD1 (6 bases). Germline V CDR1 and CDR2: LNHNV, YYDKDF (reference sequence). The germline V and J ends were trimmed by 2 bases and 0 bases, with 6 bases remaining between them. The CDR3 runs 14 residues. The CDR3 DNA sequence: TGTGCCACCAGCAGACAGGGGAGCACAGATACGCAGTATTTT. The encoded protein is CATSRQGSTDTQYF.

This clone has only one observation. This sequence joins TRBV6-1 and TRBJ1-5; no definite D call. Germline lookup yields CDR1 MNHNS and CDR2 SASEGT. V lost 1 base, J lost 0 bases, and 4 bases lay in between. This CDR3 has 14 amino acids. The CDR3 coding sequence is TGTGCCAGCAGTGAAGACGGTAGCAATCAGCCCCAGCATTTT. This encodes CASSEDGSNQPQHF.

The chain couples TRBV27 to TRBJ2-5, with 9 bases that match TRBD1. The junction had 8 bases not matched to a gene; V was cut back by 4 bases and J by 5 bases. The germline V gene has CDR1 MNHEY and CDR2 SMNVEV (reference sequence). This CDR3 spans 15 amino acids. The DNA for the CDR3 is TGTGCCAGCAGTTCCCTACAGGGGGCCGGGGAGACCCAGTACTTC. This sequence encodes CASSSLQGAGETQYF.

The V and J genes are TRBV19 and TRBJ1-2; tentative D call: TRBD1 (6 bases). The germline V gene has CDR1 LNHDA and CDR2 SQIVND (reference sequence). The CDR3 extends over 16 amino acids. V was cut by 5 bases and J by 7 bases, with 23 bases left in between. The CDR3 is CASSFPTGPTSFGYTF. In DNA, the CDR3 is TGTGCCAGTAGTTTCCCGACAGGACCCACTTCTTTTGGCTACACCTTC.

This chain uses TRBV9 with TRBJ1-6; D is undetermined. The CDR3 sequence is 14 residues long. Germline V gene data show CDR1 as SGDLS and CDR2 as YYNGEE. V shed 4 bases and J shed 5 bases, with 10 bases lying between them. CDR3 DNA sequence: TGTGCCAGCAGCCCCGGGGTAAATAATTCACCCCTCCACTTT. Protein: CASSPGVNNSPLHF.

V and J are TRBV5-1 and TRBJ2-7, with D possibly matching TRBD1 (5 bases). V was cut by 3 bases and J by 0 bases, with 13 bases left in between. This CDR3 region has 15 residues. The germline CDR1 and CDR2 sequences are SGHRS and YFSETQ. As DNA, the CDR3 is TGCGCCAGCAGCTCTGGGGCGAACCCCTCCTACGAGCAGTACTTC. This sequence encodes CASSSGANPSYEQYF.